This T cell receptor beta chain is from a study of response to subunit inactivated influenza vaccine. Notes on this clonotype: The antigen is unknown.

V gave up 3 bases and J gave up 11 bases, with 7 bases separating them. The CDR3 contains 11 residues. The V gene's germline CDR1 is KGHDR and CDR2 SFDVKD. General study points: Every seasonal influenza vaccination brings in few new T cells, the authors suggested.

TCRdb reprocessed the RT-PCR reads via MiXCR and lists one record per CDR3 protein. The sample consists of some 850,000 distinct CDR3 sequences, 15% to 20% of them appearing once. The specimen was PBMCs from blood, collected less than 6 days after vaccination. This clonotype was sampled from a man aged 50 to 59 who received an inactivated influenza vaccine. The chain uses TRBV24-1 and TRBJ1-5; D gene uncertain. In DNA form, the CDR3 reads TGTGCCACCAGTGATGGAAGGTCCCAGCATTTT. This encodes CATSDGRSQHF.